The source of this T cell receptor beta chain is a study of blood T cell repertoires in COVID-19. Whole-study context: PBMCs, B-cell-depleted T cells, or T cells were the source of the cDNA or gDNA that made up the material.

The CDR3 loop spans 17 amino acids. CDR1 SGHRS and CDR2 YFSETQ come from the germline V gene. The junction had 11 bases not matched to a gene; V was cut back by 3 bases and J by 4 bases. This clone was counted a few times. The authors' processing: Amplifying reference gene primers gave estimates of nucleated cell counts. Libraries were prepared by immunoSEQ multiplex PCR; TCRdb keeps only in-frame clonotypes and omits some of them. The V and J calls and the clone size are those of that table, but D and trimming were determined from the DNA. The sample lists about 180,000 clones; about 82% were seen once.

This receptor was taken from a man in his 70s with active or convalescent COVID-19. The V gene is TRBV5-1, the J gene TRBJ2-7; 12 nucleotides align to TRBD2. Sequenced material: peripheral blood. The chain's CDR3 is CASSSSTSGSGWYEQYF. The CDR3 DNA reads as TGCGCCAGCAGCTCCTCGACTAGCGGGAGTGGATGGTACGAGCAGTACTTC.